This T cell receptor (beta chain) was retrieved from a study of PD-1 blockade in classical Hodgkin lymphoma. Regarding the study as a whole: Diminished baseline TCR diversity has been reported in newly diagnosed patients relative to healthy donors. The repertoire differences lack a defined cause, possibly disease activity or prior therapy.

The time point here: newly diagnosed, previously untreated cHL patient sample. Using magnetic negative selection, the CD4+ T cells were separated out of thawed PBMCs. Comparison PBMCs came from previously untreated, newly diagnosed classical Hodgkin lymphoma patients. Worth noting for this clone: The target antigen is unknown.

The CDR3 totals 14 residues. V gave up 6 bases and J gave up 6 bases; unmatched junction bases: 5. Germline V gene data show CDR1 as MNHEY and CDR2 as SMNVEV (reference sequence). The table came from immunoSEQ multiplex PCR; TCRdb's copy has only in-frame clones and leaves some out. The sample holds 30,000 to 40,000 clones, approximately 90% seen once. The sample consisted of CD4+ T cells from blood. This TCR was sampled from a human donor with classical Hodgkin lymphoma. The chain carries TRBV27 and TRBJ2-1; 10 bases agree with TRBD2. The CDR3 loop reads CASRSSGRRNEQFF. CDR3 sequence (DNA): TGTGCCAGCAGGTCTAGCGGGAGACGCAATGAGCAGTTCTTC.